The clone carrying this T cell receptor beta chain was picked up many times. What it recognizes is unknown. The sample is drawn from a study of shared clonotypes between healthy human individuals. Overall study context: Three plates each covered CD4 naive and memory; CD8 naive two, CD8 memory one.

Clones were sequenced by immunoSEQ multiplex PCR, and TCRdb holds only the in-frame ones, with some missing. This repertoire shows over a million clones, around 82% found once; its top ten account for around 0.6%. Naive CD45RA+ and memory CD45RA-negative subsets were split from CD4+ cells. Findings of the study overall: How much donors shared clonotypes was expected to be affected by sequencing depth.

CDR1 and CDR2 (germline): SGHRS, YFSETQ. CDR3 length: 15 residues. V shed 4 bases and J 5 bases; nucleotides not matched to a gene: 11. The chain carries TRBV5-1 and TRBJ2-5, with 7 bases identical to TRBD1. This TCR came from a man in his late teens or twenties in good health. Some clones in this sample may be carry-over from other donors' samples. The material sequenced was memory CD4+ T cells from PBMCs. Subset specified: CD45RA-negative fraction. The CDR3 sequence is CASSRSTGPSETQYF. CDR3 nucleotides: TGCGCCAGCAGCAGGTCGACAGGGCCATCGGAGACCCAGTACTTC.